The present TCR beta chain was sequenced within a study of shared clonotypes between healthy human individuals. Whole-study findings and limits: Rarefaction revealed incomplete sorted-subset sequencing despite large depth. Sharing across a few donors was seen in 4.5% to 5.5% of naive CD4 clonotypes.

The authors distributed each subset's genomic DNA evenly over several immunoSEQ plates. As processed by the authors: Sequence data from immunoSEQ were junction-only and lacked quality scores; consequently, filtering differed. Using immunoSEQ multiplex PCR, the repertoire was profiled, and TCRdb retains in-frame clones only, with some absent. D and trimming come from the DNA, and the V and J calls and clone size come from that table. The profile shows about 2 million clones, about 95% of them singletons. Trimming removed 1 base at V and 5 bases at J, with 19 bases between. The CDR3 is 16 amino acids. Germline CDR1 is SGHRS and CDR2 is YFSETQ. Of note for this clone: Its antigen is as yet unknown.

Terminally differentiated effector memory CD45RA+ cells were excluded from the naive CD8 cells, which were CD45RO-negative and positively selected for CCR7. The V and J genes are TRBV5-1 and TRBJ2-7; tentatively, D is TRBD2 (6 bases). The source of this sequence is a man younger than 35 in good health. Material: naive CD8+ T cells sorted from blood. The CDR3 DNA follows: TGCGCCAGCAGCTTGTGGAACACGGTGGGAGGAAACGAGCAGTACTTC. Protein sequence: CASSLWNTVGGNEQYF.